The clone carrying this TCR beta chain is medium-sized within its sample. The sample is drawn from a study of blood T cell repertoires in COVID-19. Study-level background: PBMCs, B-cell-depleted T cells, or T cells were the source of the cDNA or gDNA that made up the material.

As processed by the authors: Using reference gene primer amplification, nucleated cell counts were estimated. Data came from immunoSEQ multiplex PCR; TCRdb stores just in-frame clones and leaves some out. V and J calls plus clone size are reproduced from that table; the DNA served to infer D and trimming. The sample carries roughly 90,000 clones, 65% to 85% recorded once. This sequence originates from an elderly woman with active or convalescent COVID-19. Sequenced material: peripheral blood.

The chain's CDR3 is CASSYSRPTNTGELFF. The CDR3, as DNA: TGTGCCAGCAGTTATAGCCGGCCCACGAACACCGGGGAGCTGTTTTTT. The chain has TRBV6-6 and TRBJ2-2; D unclear. There are 16 residues in the CDR3. Trimming took off 3 bases at V and 0 bases at J, with 11 bases between the two ends. In germline, CDR1 is MNHNY, CDR2 SVGAGI (reference sequence).